These 21 T cell receptor beta chains were all obtained from the same sample, sequenced in a study of cytomegalovirus exposure and HLA in healthy donors. The PCR had 60 Vbeta and 13 Jbeta primers. The repertoire was sequenced with immunoSEQ multiplex PCR; TCRdb's copy has only in-frame clones and lacks some. Altogether 100,000 to 150,000 clones are present, roughly 9% being singletons, with the ten largest covering approximately 7.5%. The sequenced sample was PBMCs. The receptors stem from a middle-aged woman in good health and CMV-seropositive.

Only a few counts were recorded for this clone. V usage is TRBV7-2 and J usage is TRBJ2-3, with 7 nucleotides matching TRBD2. Germline CDR1 SGHTA, CDR2 FQGNSA. CDR3 length: 14 amino acids. V lost 6 bases to trimming and J lost 0 bases; unmatched junction nucleotides: 3. The CDR3 protein is CASSTSVSTDTQYF. DNA for the CDR3: TGTGCCAGCAGTACTAGCGTAAGCACAGATACGCAGTATTTT.

Only a few counts were recorded for this clone. This sequence joins TRBV4-3 and TRBJ1-2; 12 bases agree with TRBD1. V was clipped by 0 bases and J by 8 bases; unmatched bases: 13. The CDR3 loop spans 18 amino acids. Germline-derived CDR1 and CDR2 are LGHNA and YSLEER. CDR3 protein: CASSQDRGTGGSPGGYTF. As DNA, the CDR3 is TGCGCCAGCAGCCAAGATCGAGGGACAGGGGGCTCCCCCGGAGGCTACACCTTC.

The V call is TRBV5-1, the J call TRBJ2-3, with D perhaps TRBD2 (5 bases). The germline gives CDR1 SGHRS, CDR2 YFSETQ. The CDR3 has 16 amino acids. The V end lost 0 bases, the J end lost 0 bases, and 11 bases lay between the germline ends. CDR3 nucleotide sequence: TGCGCCAGCAGCTTGGTTCGGGGTTTCAGCACAGATACGCAGTATTTT. It specifies CASSLVRGFSTDTQYF.

The chain employs TRBV6-5 and TRBJ1-5; TRBD1 is a possible D gene (5 bases). Looked up from germline, CDR1 is MNHEY and CDR2 is SVGAGI. Trimming removed 6 bases at V and 5 bases at J, with 14 bases between. CDR3 length equals 14 residues. The CDR3 coding sequence is TGTGCCAGCAGGATGGCCCTAGGGGATCAGCCCCAGCATTTT. Translation gives CASRMALGDQPQHF.

This chain uses TRBV19 with TRBJ2-1; TRBD1 agrees at 9 bases. The CDR3 is 18 amino acids. V was pared by 2 bases and J by 0 bases, with 8 bases of the junction left unmatched. CDR1 and CDR2 from the germline V gene are LNHDA and SQIVND (reference sequence). CDR3 nucleotides: TGTGCCAGTAGTATAACAGGGGGCTCAGGGGGCTCCTACAATGAGCAGTTCTTC. Translated, it gives CASSITGGSGGSYNEQFF.

The chain carries TRBV10-3 and TRBJ1-2; a weak D match, TRBD1 (5 bases). Germline-derived CDR1 and CDR2 are ENHRY and SYGVKD. The CDR3 covers 13 residues. V shed 9 bases and J shed 0 bases, with 11 bases lying between them. CDR3 amino acids: CAIMGGPNYGYTF. DNA for the CDR3: TGTGCCATTATGGGGGGACCTAACTATGGCTACACCTTC.

The rearrangement uses TRBV5-1 and TRBJ1-4, with 12 bases fitting TRBD1. The CDR3 runs to 17 residues. The germline CDR1 and CDR2 sequences are SGHRS and YFSETQ. V lost 3 bases and J lost 0; bases outside the gene matches: 3. CDR3 nucleotide sequence: TGCGCCAGCAGCTCGGGACAGGGGGCATCAACTAATGAAAAACTGTTTTTT. The encoded protein is CASSSGQGASTNEKLFF.

V and J are TRBV11-3 and TRBJ1-3, with D possibly TRBD1 on 5 matching bases. Germline CDR1 reads SGHNT; CDR2 reads YENEEA. Trimming shortened V by 3 bases and J by 1 base, and 10 bases separated the two germline ends. The CDR3 runs to 15 residues. CDR3 sequence (DNA): TGTGCCAGCAGCTTTAGGGGAGGTTCTGGAAACACCATATATTTT. This encodes CASSFRGGSGNTIYF.

This clone was seen a few times. The chain links TRBV6-1 to TRBJ2-3; a weak D match, TRBD1 (6 bases). The CDR3 length is 14 residues. V was shortened by 4 bases and J by 5 bases, with 13 bases between the two germline ends. The germline gives CDR1 MNHNS, CDR2 SASEGT. CDR3 protein: CASSAQGVRDTQYF. CDR3 in DNA: TGTGCCAGCAGTGCACAGGGCGTTAGAGATACGCAGTATTTT.

CDR3 region: CASSQDPGTANTGELFF. CDR3 nucleotides: TGCGCCAGCAGCCAAGACCCCGGGACAGCAAACACCGGGGAGCTGTTTTTT. The chain recombines TRBV4-3 with TRBJ2-2; 7 bases line up with TRBD1. V shed 0 bases and J 2 bases; nucleotides not matched to a gene: 6. This CDR3 spans 17 amino acids. CDR1 is LGHNA, CDR2 YSLEER, per germline.

This clone was seen a few times. J is TRBJ1-4 and V is TRBV6-5, with a weak D call TRBD1 (5 bases). Trimming removed 6 bases from V and 3 bases from J, with 8 bases in between. Germline-derived CDR1 and CDR2 are MNHEY and SVGAGI. CDR3 length: 13 amino acids. The CDR3 nucleotides are TGTGCCAGCAGGAGACAGCCTAATGAAAAACTGTTTTTT. It yields the protein CASRRQPNEKLFF.

The chain has TRBV5-6 and TRBJ1-1; a possible D gene is TRBD1 (5 bases). Trimming cost V 3 bases and J 6 bases, with 15 bases left between them. The germline V gene encodes CDR1 SGHDT and CDR2 YYEEEE. CDR3 length: 14 amino acids. The CDR3 DNA reads TGTGCCAGCAGCTCTCGGCGGGGGTTGGCTGAAGCTTTCTTT. Its protein is CASSSRRGLAEAFF.

V usage is TRBV5-1 and J usage is TRBJ1-5, with 7 bases lining up with TRBD1. Germline values: CDR1 SGHRS, CDR2 YFSETQ. After removal of 0 bases from V and 3 bases from J, the junction contained 6 bases not matched to a gene. This CDR3 has 16 residues. CDR3 region: CASSLDPGGYNQPQHF. The DNA of the CDR3 is TGCGCCAGCAGCTTGGATCCAGGGGGTTACAATCAGCCCCAGCATTTT.

The chain employs TRBV5-1 and TRBJ2-2, with D possibly TRBD1 on 6 matching bases. The length of the CDR3 is 15 residues. Per the germline V gene, CDR1 is SGHRS and CDR2 is YFSETQ. Trimming stripped 3 bases from V and 3 bases from J, with 12 bases between. The CDR3 DNA reads TGCGCCAGCAGCTCCTCGGACAGTTACACCGGGGAGCTGTTTTTT. It encodes CASSSSDSYTGELFF.

This chain connects TRBV7-8 to TRBJ2-1; 10 bases fit TRBD1. Germline assignment: CDR1 SGHVS and CDR2 FQNEAQ. This CDR3 contains 15 residues. The V segment lost 5 bases and the J segment 5 bases; nucleotides outside the gene matches: 6. CDR3 sequence (DNA): TGTGCCAGCAGCCCGACAGGGGGCTACAACAATGAGCAGTTCTTC. This codes for CASSPTGGYNNEQFF. The complete variable domain, with remaining parts taken from reference TRBV7-8 and TRBJ2-1, reads GAGVSQSPRYKVAKRGQDVALRCDPISGHVSLFWYQQALGQGPEFLTYFQNEAQLDKSGLPSDRFFAERPEGSVSTLKIQRTQQEDSAVYLCASSPTGGYNNEQFFGPGTRLTVL.

This clone has a handful of counts. The gene calls are TRBV11-2 and TRBJ1-6; D is uncertain. The V end was cut by 0 bases, the J end by 5 bases, with 8 bases between. Germline CDR1 SGHAT, CDR2 FQNNGV. There are 15 residues in the CDR3. In nucleotides, the CDR3 is TGTGCCAGCAGCTTAGAGCGGGCCAATAATTCACCCCTCCACTTT. It is translated as CASSLERANNSPLHF.

The rearrangement joins TRBV15 to TRBJ2-5, with 9 bases aligning to TRBD1. The end of the DNA fits TRBJ2-7 better, so the J call may be wrong. Germline values: CDR1 LNHNV, CDR2 YYDKDF (reference sequence). This CDR3 spans 14 amino acids. The CDR3 region has the DNA TGTGCCACCAGTGCGGGACAGGGTGGCTACGAGCAGTACTTC. It translates to CATSAGQGGYEQYF.

The chain combines TRBV7-2 with TRBJ2-1, with D perhaps matching TRBD2 (5 bases). Trimming took 6 bases from V and 9 from J, leaving 12 bases between them. The CDR3 runs to 12 residues. The germline V gene has CDR1 SGHTA and CDR2 FQGNSA. The CDR3 coding sequence is TGTGCCAGCAGTCTAGCTGAACGTGAGCAGTTCTTC. Its protein is CASSLAEREQFF.

This clone was seen more than once but under ten times. The chain joins TRBV19 to TRBJ1-2, with a weak D call TRBD1 (5 bases). The germline CDR1 and CDR2 sequences are LNHDA and SQIVND (reference sequence). The CDR3 has 14 residues. V was clipped by 0 bases and J by 8 bases, with 13 bases between them. CDR3 nucleotides: TGTGCCAGTAGTATAGATCAAGGGGTTGGCGGCTACACCTTC. It yields the protein CASSIDQGVGGYTF.

J is TRBJ2-7 and V is TRBV2; the D is unclear. V was shortened by 4 bases and J by 3 bases, with 10 bases between the two germline ends. Germline CDR1 SNHLY, CDR2 FYNNEI. The CDR3 sequence is 13 residues long. Written as DNA, the CDR3 is TGTGCCAGCAGTGCGGTGCCCAACTACGAGCAGTACTTC. Amino acids: CASSAVPNYEQYF.

This clone was seen a few times. The chain combines TRBV10-3 with TRBJ1-4, with 10 bases lining up with TRBD1. This CDR3 is built from 15 residues. Germline V gene sequence: CDR1 ENHRY, CDR2 SYGVKD. With V trimmed by 11 bases and J by 3 bases, 9 bases remained unmatched. CDR3 nucleotides: TGTGCCGGCCGGGACAGGGGTCTTCCTAATGAAAAACTGTTTTTT. Its translation: CAGRDRGLPNEKLFF.